The 3 T cell receptor beta chains below were found in one sample sequenced in a study of OX40 agonist ivuxolimab in advanced cancers. Sequencing was performed with immunoSEQ multiplex PCR; in TCRdb, only in-frame clones are kept and a portion is missing. The sample lists 30,000 to 35,000 clones, approximately 90% occurring once. The input for sequencing was CD4+ or CD8+ T cells sorted from blood, taken in a trial of the OX40 agonist ivuxolimab. These receptors originate from an adult with an advanced solid tumor such as melanoma, head and neck, liver or kidney cancer.

V usage is TRBV7-9 and J usage is TRBJ2-2, with unresolved D. Germline loops: CDR1 SEHNR, CDR2 FQNEAQ (reference sequence). V was pared by 5 bases and J by 7 bases, with 11 bases between. This CDR3 comprises 13 residues. CDR3 sequence (DNA): TGTGCCAGCAGCCCTAATGGGGTCGGGGAGCTGTTTTTT. Its protein product is CASSPNGVGELFF.

This chain connects TRBV15 to TRBJ2-5; D assignment may be TRBD1 or TRBD2 (6 bases each). The V and J ends lost 5 bases and 0 bases respectively, with 10 bases between them. The CDR3 is 14 residues long. Germline loops: CDR1 LNHNV, CDR2 YYDKDF (reference sequence). The CDR3 sequence: CATSPGAYQETQYF. In DNA form, the CDR3 reads TGTGCCACCAGCCCGGGGGCGTACCAAGAGACCCAGTACTTC.

The V and J genes are TRBV28 and TRBJ1-2; TRBD1 is a possible D gene (6 bases). The germline CDR1 and CDR2 sequences are MDHEN and SYDVKM. The V end was cut by 5 bases, the J end by 7 bases, with 17 bases between. This CDR3 contains 14 residues. CDR3 coding DNA: TGTGCCAGCAGTCAAATGACAGGTCTTAGTGGCTACACCTTC. This translates into CASSQMTGLSGYTF.